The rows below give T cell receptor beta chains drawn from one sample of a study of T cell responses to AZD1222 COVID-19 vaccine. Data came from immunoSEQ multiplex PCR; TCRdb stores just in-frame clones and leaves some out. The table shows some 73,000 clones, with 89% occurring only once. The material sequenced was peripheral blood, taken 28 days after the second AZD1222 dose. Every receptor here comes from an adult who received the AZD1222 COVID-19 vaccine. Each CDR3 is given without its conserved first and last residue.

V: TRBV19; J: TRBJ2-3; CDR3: ASSILASGRVRADTQY
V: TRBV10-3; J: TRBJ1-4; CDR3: ATSEAINEKLF
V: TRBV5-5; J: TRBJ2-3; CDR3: ASSSAQGRQY
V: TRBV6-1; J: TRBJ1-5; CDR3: ASSEGLSNQPQH
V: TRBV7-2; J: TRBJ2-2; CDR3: ASSLAGQGVTGELF
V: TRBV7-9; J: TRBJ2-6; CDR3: ASSQWTGGASGANVLT
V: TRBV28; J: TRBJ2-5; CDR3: ASSPVGGGETQY
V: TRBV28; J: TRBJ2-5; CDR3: ASSLFRSGAETQY
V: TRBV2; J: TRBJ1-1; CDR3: ASSEVIGFEAF
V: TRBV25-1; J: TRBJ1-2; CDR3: ASSGQVGGYT
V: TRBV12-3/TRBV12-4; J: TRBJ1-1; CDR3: ASSVPGFPEAF
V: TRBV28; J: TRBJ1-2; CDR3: ASSQDRTNYGYT
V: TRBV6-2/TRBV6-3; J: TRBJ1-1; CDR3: ASSTAGEAF
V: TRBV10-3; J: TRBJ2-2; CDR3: AIKPLGPATGELF
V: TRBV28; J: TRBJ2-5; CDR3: ASTQRAGPETQY
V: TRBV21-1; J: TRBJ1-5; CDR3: ASSKALGQRYNQPQH
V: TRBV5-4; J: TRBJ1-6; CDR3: ASRLAGTSNSPLH
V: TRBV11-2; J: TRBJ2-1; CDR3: ASSLFTSGGAEQF
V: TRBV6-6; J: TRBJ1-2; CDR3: ASSYSGDGYT
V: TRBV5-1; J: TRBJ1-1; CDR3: ASSYAGGNTEAF
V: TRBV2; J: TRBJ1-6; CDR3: ASGGNSPLH
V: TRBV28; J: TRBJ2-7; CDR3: ASRPTPLSYEQY
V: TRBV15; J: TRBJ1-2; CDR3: ATSRDRVPTLYGYT
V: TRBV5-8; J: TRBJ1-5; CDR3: ASSLDGQPQH
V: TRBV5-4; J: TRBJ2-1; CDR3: ASSSGQVVSINEQF
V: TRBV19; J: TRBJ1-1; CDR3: ASREGARAF
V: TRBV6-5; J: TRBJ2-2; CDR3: ASKVRQGATGELF
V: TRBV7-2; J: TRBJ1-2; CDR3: ASSLGGGDRVYGYT
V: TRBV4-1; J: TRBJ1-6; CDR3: ASSQGALFSYNSPLH
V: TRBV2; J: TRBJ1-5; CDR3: ASRSGTDNQPQH
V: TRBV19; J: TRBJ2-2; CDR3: ASSTSGELF
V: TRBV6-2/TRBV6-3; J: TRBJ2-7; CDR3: ASSYQTLYEQY
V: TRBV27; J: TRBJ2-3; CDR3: ASSLSFDRGLTDTQY
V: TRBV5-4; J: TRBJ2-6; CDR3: ASSWGAAVPGANVLT
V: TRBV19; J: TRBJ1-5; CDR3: ASSITTGNQPQH
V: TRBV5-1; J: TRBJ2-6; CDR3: ASSPDGQGYSGANVLT
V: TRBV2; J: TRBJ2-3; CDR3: ASTADSYSTDTQY
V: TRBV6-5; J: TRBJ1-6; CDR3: ASNIDSFGSPLH
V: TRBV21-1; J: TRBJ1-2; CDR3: ASSRNREKGYGYT
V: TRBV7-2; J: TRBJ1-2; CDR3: ASSPRGQGDLRGYT
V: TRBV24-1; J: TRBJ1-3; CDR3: ATSDLGGAGGNTIY
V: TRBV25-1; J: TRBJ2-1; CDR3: ASSGTGGPYNEQF
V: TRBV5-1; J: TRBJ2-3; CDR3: ASSRDRVTDTQY